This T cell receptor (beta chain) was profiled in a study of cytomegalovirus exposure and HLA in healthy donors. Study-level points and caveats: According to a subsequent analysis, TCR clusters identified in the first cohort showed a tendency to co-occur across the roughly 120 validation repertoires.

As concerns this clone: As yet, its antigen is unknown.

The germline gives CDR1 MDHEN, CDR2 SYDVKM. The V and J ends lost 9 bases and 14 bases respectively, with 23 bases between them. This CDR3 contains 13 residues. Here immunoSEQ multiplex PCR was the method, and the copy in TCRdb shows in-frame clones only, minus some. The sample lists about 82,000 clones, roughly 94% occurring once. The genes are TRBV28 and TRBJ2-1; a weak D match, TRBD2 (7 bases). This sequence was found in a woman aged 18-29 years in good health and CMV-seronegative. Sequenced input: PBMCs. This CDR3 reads CASELGGGRAKFF. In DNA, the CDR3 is TGTGCCAGTGAGTTAGGGGGAGGGCGGGCCAAGTTCTTC.